This entry describes one T cell receptor (beta chain). Its target is not known. J was trimmed by 3 bases and V by 1 base; bases with no gene match: 7. There are 16 residues in the CDR3. Germline V gene lookup returns CDR1 LNHNV and CDR2 YYDKDF (reference sequence). This specimen comes from a study of T-cell memory formation after mild COVID-19. MiXCR, applied by TCRdb to the 5' RACE reads, yields one record per CDR3 protein. In the table there are fewer than 700,000 distinct CDR3 sequences, roughly 18% of which are singletons. General study results and limits: Pre-infection memory showed some responding clones, and this suggested that cross-reactive memory joined.

The origin of this receptor is an adult woman who had mild COVID-19 (a few samples of this study predate the infection). Cell type and time point are not known. What was sequenced was PBMCs or a T cell subset sorted from them (not recorded which). The chain links TRBV15 to TRBJ2-5, with 8 bases lining up with TRBD2. CDR3 nucleotides: TGTGCCACCAGCAGAGGTCTAGCGGGCCGGGAAGAGACCCAGTACTTC. Its protein product is CATSRGLAGREETQYF.